These T cell receptor beta chains were read from a single sample in a study of blood T cell repertoires in COVID-19. Clones were read by immunoSEQ multiplex PCR, and TCRdb kept only the in-frame ones, dropping some. This table holds about 66,000 clones, roughly 91% found once. Source material: peripheral blood. These receptor sequences come from a man aged 55 to 70 with acute or convalescent COVID-19. The CDR3 runs from the conserved cysteine through the conserved F or W. Each record gives: J gene, V gene, clone size, D gene, CDR3 protein, CDR3 DNA. A D gene is named only where the DNA matches it firmly. Part of the rows lack a size; the others show once, few, many or a class for expanded clones.

J: TRBJ1-2; V: TRBV19; size: -; D: -; CDR3: CASSLARGGYTF; DNA: TGTGCCAGCTCGCTGGCAAGGGGTGGCTACACCTTC
J: TRBJ2-7; V: TRBV6-1; size: once; D: TRBD1; CDR3: CASSESTGLNEQYF; DNA: TGTGCCAGCAGTGAATCGACAGGGCTAAACGAGCAGTACTTC
J: TRBJ1-5; V: TRBV6-4; size: -; D: -; CDR3: CASSAGSNQPQHF; DNA: TGTGCCAGCAGTGCGGGGAGCAATCAGCCCCAGCATTTT
J: TRBJ1-5; V: TRBV6-5; size: -; D: -; CDR3: CASRDSDNQPQHF; DNA: TGTGCCAGCAGGGACAGCGACAATCAGCCCCAGCATTTT
J: TRBJ2-7; V: TRBV19; size: -; D: TRBD1; CDR3: CASSWRLGQGRYEQYF; DNA: TGTGCCAGTAGTTGGAGGCTTGGACAGGGGCGATACGAGCAGTACTTC
J: TRBJ1-2; V: TRBV5-4; size: -; D: -; CDR3: CASSLPGQNYGYTF; DNA: TGTGCCAGCAGCTTGCCTGGACAAAACTATGGCTACACCTTC
J: TRBJ1-3; V: TRBV5-1; size: -; D: -; CDR3: CASSLNPGPGNTIYF; DNA: TGCGCCAGCAGCTTGAATCCAGGTCCTGGAAACACCATATATTTT
J: TRBJ2-3; V: TRBV27; size: -; D: -; CDR3: CASSLGRGPDTQYF; DNA: TGTGCCAGCAGTTTAGGCAGAGGCCCAGATACGCAGTATTTT
J: TRBJ2-1; V: TRBV7-2; size: once; D: TRBD2; CDR3: CASSLARSGGAFEQFF; DNA: TGTGCCAGCAGCTTAGCACGGAGCGGGGGGGCGTTTGAGCAGTTCTTC
J: TRBJ1-6; V: TRBV3-1/TRBV3-2; size: -; D: -; CDR3: CASSPTVNNSPLHF; DNA: TGTGCCAGCAGCCCTACAGTGAATAATTCACCCCTCCACTTT
J: TRBJ2-1; V: TRBV7-2; size: -; D: TRBD2; CDR3: CASSSPTSGGSSYNEQFF; DNA: TGTGCCAGCAGCTCCCCGACTAGCGGGGGAAGCTCCTACAATGAGCAGTTCTTC
J: TRBJ1-6; V: TRBV25-1; size: -; D: -; CDR3: CASSDAGDSPLHF; DNA: TGTGCCAGCAGTGACGCAGGTGATTCACCCCTCCACTTT
J: TRBJ1-1; V: TRBV9; size: -; D: -; CDR3: CASSPTGMNTEAFF; DNA: TGTGCCAGCAGCCCGACAGGAATGAACACTGAAGCTTTCTTT
J: TRBJ2-3; V: TRBV27; size: -; D: TRBD2; CDR3: CASSLRAGGQDTQYF; DNA: TGTGCCAGCAGTTTAAGAGCGGGGGGGCAAGATACGCAGTATTTT
J: TRBJ1-4; V: TRBV5-1; size: -; D: -; CDR3: CASSFAHNEKLFF; DNA: TGCGCCAGCAGCTTTGCACATAATGAAAAACTGTTTTTT
J: TRBJ1-2; V: TRBV9; size: -; D: -; CDR3: CASSVVPGDPANYGYTF; DNA: TGTGCCAGCAGCGTAGTACCGGGGGACCCAGCTAACTATGGCTACACCTTC
J: TRBJ2-7; V: TRBV6-2/TRBV6-3; size: -; D: TRBD1; CDR3: CASSDRTGVSNEQYF; DNA: TGTGCCAGCAGTGATCGGACAGGGGTGTCCAACGAGCAGTACTTC
J: TRBJ2-4; V: TRBV6-1; size: -; D: -; CDR3: CASSERGKGGSGRDIQYF; DNA: TGTGCCAGCAGTGAAAGGGGAAAAGGGGGTTCCGGGCGGGACATTCAGTACTTC
J: TRBJ1-5; V: TRBV7-9; size: few; D: TRBD1; CDR3: CASSPDRGQRGNQPQHF; DNA: TGTGCCAGCAGCCCGGACAGGGGGCAACGCGGCAATCAGCCCCAGCATTTT
J: TRBJ1-2; V: TRBV6-1; size: -; D: -; CDR3: CASSEGGIGYTF; DNA: TGTGCCAGCAGTGAGGGGGGGATTGGCTACACCTTC
J: TRBJ1-1; V: TRBV6-5; size: -; D: TRBD1; CDR3: CASSTGTGLIAEAFF; DNA: TGTGCCAGCAGTACCGGGACAGGTTTGATCGCTGAAGCTTTCTTT
J: TRBJ1-5; V: TRBV29-1; size: -; D: -; CDR3: CSVESGTLGQPQHF; DNA: TGCAGCGTTGAATCCGGGACTCTAGGTCAGCCCCAGCATTTT
J: TRBJ1-1; V: TRBV10-3; size: -; D: TRBD1; CDR3: CAISGQGAGNTEAFF; DNA: TGTGCCATCAGCGGACAGGGGGCGGGAAACACTGAAGCTTTCTTT
J: TRBJ1-1; V: TRBV3-1/TRBV3-2; size: -; D: -; CDR3: CASSQGAGTEAFF; DNA: TGTGCCAGCAGCCAAGGCGCAGGCACTGAAGCTTTCTTT
J: TRBJ1-2; V: TRBV3-1/TRBV3-2; size: -; D: -; CDR3: CASSQAQNYGYTF; DNA: TGTGCCAGCAGCCAAGCGCAGAACTATGGCTACACCTTC
J: TRBJ1-5; V: TRBV18; size: -; D: TRBD1; CDR3: CASSAGQVYSQPQHF; DNA: TGTGCCAGCTCAGCAGGACAGGTTTACAGTCAGCCCCAGCATTTT
J: TRBJ1-1; V: TRBV19; size: -; D: TRBD1; CDR3: CASSTPRLTSGGLTEAFF; DNA: TGTGCCAGTAGTACCCCTCGACTAACCTCAGGGGGGCTGACTGAAGCTTTCTTT
J: TRBJ1-2; V: TRBV29-1; size: -; D: -; CDR3: CSVGVAGLNYGYTF; DNA: TGCAGCGTTGGCGTGGCAGGGCTTAACTATGGCTACACCTTC
J: TRBJ2-7; V: TRBV24-1; size: -; D: TRBD1; CDR3: CATSTGGSTSYEQYF; DNA: TGTGCCACCAGCACAGGGGGGAGTACGTCCTACGAGCAGTACTTC
J: TRBJ2-1; V: TRBV5-4; size: -; D: TRBD1; CDR3: CASSLEGQGIYNEQFF; DNA: TGTGCCAGCAGCTTGGAGGGACAGGGGATCTACAATGAGCAGTTCTTC
J: TRBJ2-3; V: TRBV5-6; size: -; D: -; CDR3: CASSLGLALADTQYF; DNA: TGTGCCAGCAGCTTGGGCCTAGCGCTCGCAGATACGCAGTATTTT
J: TRBJ2-3; V: TRBV29-1; size: few; D: -; CDR3: CSVDGGPRGTDTQYF; DNA: TGCAGCGTTGACGGGGGGCCACGGGGTACAGATACGCAGTATTTT
J: TRBJ1-3; V: TRBV30; size: -; D: -; CDR3: CAWSAGRTGNTIYF; DNA: TGTGCCTGGAGTGCCGGCAGGACTGGAAACACCATATATTTT
J: TRBJ2-7; V: TRBV2; size: -; D: -; CDR3: CASNGEPYEQYF; DNA: TGTGCCAGCAACGGGGAACCCTACGAGCAGTACTTC
J: TRBJ1-1; V: TRBV6-2/TRBV6-3; size: -; D: -; CDR3: CASSIREGTEAFF; DNA: TGTGCCAGCAGCATCAGGGAAGGCACTGAAGCTTTCTTT
J: TRBJ2-2; V: TRBV7-9; size: -; D: TRBD1; CDR3: CASSSGQGLTGELFF; DNA: TGTGCCAGCAGCTCCGGACAGGGCTTAACCGGGGAGCTGTTTTTT